These 19 T cell receptor beta chains came from one sample sequenced in a study of cytomegalovirus exposure and HLA in healthy donors (TCRdb year 2017). The library was built by means of the immunoSEQ multiplex PCR assay. For the multiplex PCR, a mixture combining 60 forward primers for TCR Vbeta segments and 13 reverse primers for TCR Jbeta segments was used. TCRdb's version of the immuneACCESS table is confined to in-frame rearrangements and falls short of the full clone set. An unresolved V gene accounts for under half of the shortfall where checked; the remainder is of unknown origin. The sample has 200,000 to 250,000 clones on record, 60% to 85% of them singletons. The ten largest clones represent about 14% of the sample. Source material: PBMCs. Receptors originate from a man aged 40-55 years in good health and CMV-seronegative.

The V and J genes are TRBV27 and TRBJ2-3, with unresolved D. CDR1 and CDR2 (germline): MNHEY, SMNVEV (reference sequence). Deletions cut 3 bases from V and 5 bases from J, with 6 bases between. This CDR3 is 12 amino acids long. Here the CDR3 DNA reads TGTGCCAGCAGTTTCCCGGGAGATACGCAGTATTTT. Protein product: CASSFPGDTQYF.

This clone was counted a few times. The V call is TRBV5-1, the J call TRBJ1-3; D may be TRBD1 (6 bases). The CDR3 has 15 residues. CDR1 is SGHRS and CDR2 is YFSETQ in the germline V gene. Trimming shortened V by 5 bases and J by 8 bases, and 20 bases separated the two germline ends. The CDR3 bases are TGCGCCAGCAGTTTCCTTCCAGGGGATCGAGACACCATATATTTT. This translates into CASSFLPGDRDTIYF.

This rearrangement joins TRBV30 to TRBJ2-7, with 12 bases that match TRBD2. This CDR3 region has 14 residues. J gave up 3 bases and V 2 bases, and 2 bases lay outside the gene matches. Per the germline V gene, CDR1 is GTSNPN and CDR2 is SVGIG (reference sequence). For the CDR3, the DNA is TGTGCCTGGAGTAGACTAGCGGGGGACTACGAGCAGTACTTC. It codes for CAWSRLAGDYEQYF.

The rearrangement links TRBV14 to TRBJ1-2; 7 positions agree with TRBD1. CDR1 and CDR2 (germline): SGHDN, FVKESK. Trimming at V came to 2 bases and at J to 2 bases, leaving 8 bases not matched to a gene. This CDR3 has 16 amino acids. CDR3 sequence: CASSQSFRQGNYGYTF. CDR3 nucleotide sequence: TGTGCCAGCAGCCAATCCTTCAGACAGGGCAACTATGGCTACACCTTC.

The chain links TRBV6-1 to TRBJ1-1, with D perhaps matching TRBD1 (5 bases). The CDR3 covers 13 residues. Trimming removed 6 bases from V and 3 bases from J, with 11 bases in between. Germline CDR1 is MNHNS and CDR2 is SASEGT. This chain's CDR3 is CASSRGTYTEAFF. The CDR3 DNA follows: TGTGCCAGCAGCCGGGGGACGTACACTGAAGCTTTCTTT.

Details on this clone: The same CDR3 also results from other DNA sequences found in this sample. The chain combines TRBV9 with TRBJ2-1, with 8 nucleotides matching TRBD2. The CDR3 covers 15 residues. J lost 1 base, V lost 0 bases, and 0 bases had no gene match. Germline assignment: CDR1 SGDLS and CDR2 YYNGEE. CDR3 in DNA: TGTGCCAGCAGCGTAGCGGGAGGGTCCTACAATGAGCAGTTCTTC. It codes for CASSVAGGSYNEQFF.

The chain carries TRBV27 and TRBJ2-2, with 7 bases fitting TRBD1. The germline gives CDR1 MNHEY, CDR2 SMNVEV (reference sequence). The length of the CDR3 is 15 residues. J gave up 3 bases and V 5 bases, and 6 bases lay outside the gene matches. For the CDR3, the DNA is TGTGCCAGCAGTCCCGGGACAGTGCACACCGGGGAGCTGTTTTTT. It yields the protein CASSPGTVHTGELFF.

In this sample, this clone turned up a few times. V is TRBV30 and J is TRBJ1-5; D uncertain. The CDR3 loop spans 13 amino acids. From germline, CDR1 is GTSNPN and CDR2 SVGIG (reference sequence). Deletions cut 2 bases from V and 3 bases from J, with 8 bases between. The CDR3 sequence is CAWSPRDNQPQHF. CDR3 DNA sequence: TGTGCCTGGAGTCCCCGAGACAATCAGCCCCAGCATTTT.

This clone was counted a few times. This chain uses TRBV29-1 with TRBJ1-2; maybe TRBD1 (6 bases). V lost 4 bases and J 5 bases, leaving 11 bases between the germline ends. The CDR3 has 12 residues. Germline CDR1 SQVTM, CDR2 ANQGSEA. The CDR3 sequence is CSVVGARYGYTF. In DNA form, the CDR3 reads TGCAGCGTTGTGGGGGCTCGGTATGGCTACACCTTC.

The chain carries TRBV25-1 and TRBJ1-3; TRBD1 might be the D (6 bases). V dropped 2 bases and J dropped 7 bases, with 12 bases sitting between them. The CDR3 is 14 amino acids. Germline CDR1 and CDR2: MGHDK and SYGVNS. The DNA of the CDR3 is TGTGCCAGCAGTGAAAAACAGGGCGGGAACACCATATATTTT. Translating it yields CASSEKQGGNTIYF.

This clone has just a few counts. The chain couples TRBV2 to TRBJ2-7, with D possibly matching TRBD2 (5 bases). V lost 4 bases, J lost 4 bases, and 17 bases lay in between. The CDR3 loop spans 15 amino acids. CDR1 is SNHLY and CDR2 is FYNNEI in the germline V gene. CDR3: CASSVIETAGYEQYF. The CDR3 coding sequence is TGTGCCAGCAGTGTAATAGAGACGGCGGGTTACGAGCAGTACTTC.

There are a few counts of this clone. The J gene is TRBJ1-2, the V gene TRBV28; D is possibly TRBD1 (6 bases). Per the germline V gene, CDR1 is MDHEN and CDR2 is SYDVKM. V shed 3 bases and J shed 3 bases, with 17 bases lying between them. The CDR3 has 16 amino acids. CDR3 DNA sequence: TGTGCCAGCAGTTTTTACCGAACAGGGAATGACTATGGCTACACCTTC. Residues: CASSFYRTGNDYGYTF.

This clone was seen only once. The gene calls are TRBV7-8 and TRBJ1-4, with 7 bases fitting TRBD1. Trimming at V came to 5 bases and at J to 5 bases, leaving 8 bases not matched to a gene. The CDR3 is 15 residues long. In germline, CDR1 is SGHVS, CDR2 FQNEAQ. Here the CDR3 DNA reads TGTGCCAGCAGCGGCAGACAGGGAGCCAATGAAAAACTGTTTTTT. This encodes CASSGRQGANEKLFF.

The gene calls are TRBV2 and TRBJ2-7, with 7 positions matching TRBD2. This CDR3 has 13 residues. CDR1 is SNHLY and CDR2 is FYNNEI in the germline V gene. Unmatched junction bases numbered 5, after V lost 6 bases and J lost 3 bases. The CDR3 protein is CASSVGGGYEQYF. CDR3 DNA sequence: TGTGCCAGCAGCGTGGGGGGGGGCTACGAGCAGTACTTC.

The rearrangement uses TRBV18 and TRBJ2-7, with 11 bases fitting TRBD2. Looked up from germline, CDR1 is KGHSH and CDR2 is LQKENI. J gave up 7 bases and V 3 bases, and 2 bases lay outside the gene matches. The CDR3 contains 13 residues. CDR3 amino acids: CASSPLAGGEQYF. CDR3 nucleotides: TGTGCCAGCTCACCCCTAGCGGGAGGAGAGCAGTACTTC.

This clone was picked up one time. This chain uses TRBV6-5 with TRBJ2-1, with D possibly TRBD1 on 5 matching bases. The CDR3 extends over 16 amino acids. Germline V gives CDR1 MNHEY, CDR2 SVGAGI. Trimming left V 0 bases short and J 2 bases short, with 11 bases between. This CDR3 is CASSYSLDTTYNEQFF. DNA for the CDR3: TGTGCCAGCAGTTACTCGTTGGACACAACCTACAATGAGCAGTTCTTC.

V gene TRBV19 combines with J gene TRBJ1-1, with 12 bases identical to TRBD1. Germline V gives CDR1 LNHDA, CDR2 SQIVND (reference sequence). V was clipped by 5 bases and J by 3 bases; unmatched bases: 1. The CDR3 has 14 amino acids. CDR3 sequence: CASSGTGGHTEAFF. In DNA, the CDR3 is TGTGCCAGTAGTGGGACAGGGGGCCACACTGAAGCTTTCTTT.

V is TRBV14 and J is TRBJ2-1; 12 positions agree with TRBD2. The CDR3 runs to 19 residues. After removal of 0 bases from V and 11 bases from J, the junction contained 17 bases not matched to a gene. The germline V gene has CDR1 SGHDN and CDR2 FVKESK. The CDR3 loop is CASSQDWVGASGGAGKQFF. The CDR3, as DNA: TGTGCCAGCAGCCAAGACTGGGTCGGGGCTAGCGGGGGGGCAGGAAAGCAGTTCTTC. The full variable domain, with the rest looked up from reference TRBV14 and TRBJ2-1, is EAGVTQFPSHSVIEKGQTVTLRCDPISGHDNLYWYRRVMGKEIKFLLHFVKESKQDESGMPNNRFLAERTGGTYSTLKVQPAELEDSGVYFCASSQDWVGASGGAGKQFFGPGTRLTVL.

This rearrangement joins TRBV30 to TRBJ1-2; no clear D gene. V lost 1 base to trimming and J lost 9 bases, with 18 bases between them. Germline V gene data show CDR1 as GTSNPN and CDR2 as SVGIG (reference sequence). The CDR3 spans 14 residues. The CDR3 bases are TGTGCCTGGAGTGCAGGAGGGAGTGGGTATAGCTACACCTTC. It translates to CAWSAGGSGYSYTF.